This section outlines one T cell receptor beta chain sequence together with its context. There is no known antigen for this receptor. No base qualities exist here, and no much larger clone lies one base off it. The library relied on 5' RACE. The sequencer was an Illumina HiSeq 2500. A second PCR of about 7 to 12 cycles was performed with a sample-barcoded 5' primer and a J-beta primer mix. A template-switch 5' adaptor carrying 12 random nucleotides introduced a unique molecular identifier onto each TCR beta cDNA molecule. Each sample yielded at least 2.5 million CDR3-containing paired-end reads. First-strand cDNA synthesis was performed from all RNA using the Mint cDNA synthesis kit, with priming by a TRBC-specific oligonucleotide. All cDNA was treated with uracil-DNA glycosylase and then went through a first 18-cycle PCR with the universal primers M1SS and BC2_uni_R. Under the source paper's analysis protocol: For normalization, 1 million high-quality reads were randomly selected from each sample, with every read carrying a distinct molecular identifier. Instead of being binned into consensus sequences, reads with shared molecular identifiers were discarded. CDR3 identification, clonotype clustering and error correction used MiTCR with a Q25 quality threshold and the strictest error-elimination algorithm. A nonparametric unseen species model using Euler transformation provided a lower-bound estimate of total TCR beta diversity. TCRdb ran its own pipeline on the public reads, namely fastp trimming at Q25 and MiXCR clone calling, and kept in-frame beta chains. Every CDR3 protein is listed once, alongside the most common genes and DNA of its rows. In this record, the V and J calls reflect TCRdb's handling and not the investigators' own analysis. The sample records hundreds of thousands of distinct CDR3 sequences, 58% of which are singletons. The top ten clones comprise roughly 34% of the sample.

This entry comes from a study of blood T cells in healthy people across ages (dated by TCRdb to 2014 to 2015). At the level of the whole study: In model experiments, template switching captured about one uniquely barcoded TCR beta cDNA molecule for every two T cells. Using deep sequencing normalized with unique cDNA molecular identifiers, the study measured how TCR beta repertoire diversity changes with age. Four age groups were formed from the donors: young (average around 15 years), middle-aged (around 37), aged (over 55) and long-lived (more than 75). To avoid experimental bias, donors of different ages were randomly spread across the sequencing lanes. For two donors (one aged 18 to 30 and one aged 80 or older), the study analyzed two additional independent replicas of 1 million unique cDNA reads from the same blood draw.

Systemically healthy Caucasian individuals from Russia, over 30 in total and aged roughly 6 to 90 years, were included as donors. Each donor gave roughly 11 milliliters of peripheral blood, drawn into EDTA-treated Vacutainer tubes. PBMCs were isolated by Ficoll-Paque density-gradient centrifugation, with at least 7 million obtained per sample. Total RNA, at least 5 micrograms per sample, was extracted from PBMCs with Trizol reagent. For every donor, an aliquot of PBMCs went through flow cytometry to measure the percentages of naive CD45RAhigh/CD27high T cells. Summary of the overall study and its limitations: Because the CMV infection status of the donors was unknown, age-related changes in expanded clonotypes may potentially have been confounded. Estimates of total diversity based on one million sequenced T cells were regarded as lower bounds and as underestimates. Compared with the aged group, more naive CD4+ T cells, fewer expanded clones and increased TCR diversity were shown by the long-lived group, suggesting age selection. The percentage of naive T cells measured by flow cytometry correlated strongly with observed TCR beta diversity. Conclusive comparison of naive and antigen-experienced compartments was prevented by the profiling of bulk unsorted PBMCs. Observed TCR beta diversity per million T cells fell roughly linearly with age, and a significant reduction was already apparent by age roughly 40.

The sequenced material came from blood. This TCR derives from a man aged 55 to 70 in good health.

The CDR3 region reads CASSQVYGGPNYEQYF. Here is the DNA: TGTGCCAGCAGCCAAGTTTACGGGGGGCCGAATTACGAGCAGTACTTC. The rearrangement joined TRBV3-1 to TRBJ2-7; matching of 7 bases hints at TRBD2 as the D gene. CDR1 and CDR2 are read off the germline V gene (reference sequence) as LGHDT and YNNKEL. Between the V and J ends, shortened by 1 base and 4 bases respectively, the junction contains 17 bases. Spanning cysteine to phenylalanine, the CDR3 consists of 16 amino acids. The kept DNA is CDR3 alone, 48 bases in frame from the first base.